What follows is one T cell receptor (beta chain) and its context. Produced via immunoSEQ multiplex PCR; TCRdb's table is partial and in-frame only. The data show 95,000 to 100,000 clones, with approximately 87% seen just once and 9.5% to 13% held by the top ten. The data were obtained in a study of blood T cell repertoires in COVID-19. As for the study in general: COVID-19 samples collected from the United States, Italy and Spain covered acute and convalescent phases.

Germline V lookup: CDR1 SQVTM, CDR2 ANQGSEA. Deletions cut 6 bases from V and 1 base from J, with 13 bases between. This CDR3 has 13 residues. The chain recombines TRBV29-1 with TRBJ2-7, with D possibly being TRBD2 (7 bases). The clonotype originates from a woman aged 30 to 39 with acute or convalescent COVID-19. Sequencing was performed on peripheral blood. CDR3 nucleotide sequence: TGCAGCGTGGGCGGGGGCTCATCCTACGAGCAGTACTTC. Encoded protein: CSVGGGSSYEQYF.